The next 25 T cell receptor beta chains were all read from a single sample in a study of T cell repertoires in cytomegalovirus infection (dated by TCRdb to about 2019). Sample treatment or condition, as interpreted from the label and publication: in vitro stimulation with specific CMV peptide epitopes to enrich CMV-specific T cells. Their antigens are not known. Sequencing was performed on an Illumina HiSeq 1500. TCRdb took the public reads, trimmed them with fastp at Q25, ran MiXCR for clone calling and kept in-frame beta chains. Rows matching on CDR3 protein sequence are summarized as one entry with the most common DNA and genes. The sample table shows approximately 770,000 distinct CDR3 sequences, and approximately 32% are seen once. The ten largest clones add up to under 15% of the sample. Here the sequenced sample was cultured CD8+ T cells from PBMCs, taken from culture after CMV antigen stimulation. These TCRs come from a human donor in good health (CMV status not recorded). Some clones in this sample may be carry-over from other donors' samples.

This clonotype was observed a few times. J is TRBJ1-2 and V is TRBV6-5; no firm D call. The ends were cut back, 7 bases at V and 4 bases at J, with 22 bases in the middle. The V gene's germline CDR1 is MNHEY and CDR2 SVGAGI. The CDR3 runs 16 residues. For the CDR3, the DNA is TGTGCCAGCACCGCTCGTGGAAGGGTCGGATCCTATGGCTACACCTTC. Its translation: CASTARGRVGSYGYTF.

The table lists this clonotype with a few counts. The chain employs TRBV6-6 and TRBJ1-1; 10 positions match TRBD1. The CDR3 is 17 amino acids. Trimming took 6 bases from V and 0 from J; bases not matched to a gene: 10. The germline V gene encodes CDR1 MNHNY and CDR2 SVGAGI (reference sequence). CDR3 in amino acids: CASRYPRTGGLNTEAFF. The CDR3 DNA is TGTGCCAGCAGATACCCTAGGACAGGGGGTTTGAACACTGAAGCTTTCTTT.

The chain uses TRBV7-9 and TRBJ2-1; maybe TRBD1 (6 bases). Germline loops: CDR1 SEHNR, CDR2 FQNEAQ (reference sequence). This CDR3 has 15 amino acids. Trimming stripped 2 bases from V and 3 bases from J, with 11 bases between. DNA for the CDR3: TGTGCCAGCAGCTTATCCAGGGGATTCTACAATGAGCAGTTCTTC. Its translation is CASSLSRGFYNEQFF.

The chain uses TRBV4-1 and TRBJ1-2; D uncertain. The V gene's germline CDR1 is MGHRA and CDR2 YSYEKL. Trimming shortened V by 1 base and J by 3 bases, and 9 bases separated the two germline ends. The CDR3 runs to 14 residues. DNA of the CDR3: TGCGCCAGCAGCCAAGGCGAGGGTGACTATGGCTACACCTTC. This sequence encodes CASSQGEGDYGYTF.

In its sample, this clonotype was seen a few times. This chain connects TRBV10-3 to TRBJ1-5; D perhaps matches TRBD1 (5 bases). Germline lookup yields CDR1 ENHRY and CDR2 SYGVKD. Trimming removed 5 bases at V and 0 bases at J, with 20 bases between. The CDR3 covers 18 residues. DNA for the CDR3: TGTGCCATCAGTCTGGTCGGGGCCCGCCGTAATAGCAATCAGCCCCAGCATTTT. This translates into CAISLVGARRNSNQPQHF.

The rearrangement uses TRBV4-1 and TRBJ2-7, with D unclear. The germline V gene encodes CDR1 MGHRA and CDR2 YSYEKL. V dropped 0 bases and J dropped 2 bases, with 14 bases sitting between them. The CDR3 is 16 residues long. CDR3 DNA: TGCGCCAGCAGCCAAGATCTAACTTCCCGGCCCTACGAGCAGTACTTC. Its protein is CASSQDLTSRPYEQYF.

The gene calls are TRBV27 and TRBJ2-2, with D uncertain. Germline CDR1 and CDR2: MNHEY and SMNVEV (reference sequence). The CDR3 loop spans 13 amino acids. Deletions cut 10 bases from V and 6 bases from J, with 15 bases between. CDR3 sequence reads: CATSGWGSGELFF. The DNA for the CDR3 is TGTGCCACCTCTGGTTGGGGATCCGGGGAGCTGTTTTTT.

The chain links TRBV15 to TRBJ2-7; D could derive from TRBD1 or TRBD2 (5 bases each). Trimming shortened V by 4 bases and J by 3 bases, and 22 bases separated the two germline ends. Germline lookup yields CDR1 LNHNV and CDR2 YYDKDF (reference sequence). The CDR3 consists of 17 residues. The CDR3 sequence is CATSKDRPGPSFYEQYV. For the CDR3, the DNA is TGTGCCACCAGCAAGGACCGACCGGGACCATCGTTCTACGAGCAGTACGTC.

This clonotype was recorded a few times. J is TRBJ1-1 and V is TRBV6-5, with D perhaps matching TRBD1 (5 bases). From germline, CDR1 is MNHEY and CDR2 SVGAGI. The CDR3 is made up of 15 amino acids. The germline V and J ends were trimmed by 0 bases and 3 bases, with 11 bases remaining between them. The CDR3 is CASSYSQGGDTEAFF. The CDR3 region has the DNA TGTGCCAGCAGTTACTCGCAGGGTGGGGACACTGAAGCTTTCTTT.

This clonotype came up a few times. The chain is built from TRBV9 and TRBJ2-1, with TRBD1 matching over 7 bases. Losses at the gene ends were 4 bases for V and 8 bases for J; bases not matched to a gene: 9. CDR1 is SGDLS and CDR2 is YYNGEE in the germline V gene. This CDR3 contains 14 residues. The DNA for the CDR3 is TGTGCCAGCAGCCATACCGGGACAGTTGATGAGCAGTTCTTC. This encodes CASSHTGTVDEQFF.

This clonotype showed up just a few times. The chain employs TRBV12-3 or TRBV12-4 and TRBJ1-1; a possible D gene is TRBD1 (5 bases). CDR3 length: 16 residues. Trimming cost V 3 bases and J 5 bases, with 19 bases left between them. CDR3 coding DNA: TGTGCCAGCAGTTTTTGGGACGTTATCCCGAGGACTGAAGCTTTCTTT. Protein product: CASSFWDVIPRTEAFF.

CDR3 in DNA: TGTGCCACCAGGGAAGGCGCGGGAGGCTACACCTTC. Protein sequence: CATREGAGGYTF. V and J are TRBV12-3 or TRBV12-4 and TRBJ1-2, with a tentative D call TRBD1 (5 bases). Trimming stripped 10 bases from V and 8 bases from J, with 17 bases between. This CDR3 is 12 amino acids long.

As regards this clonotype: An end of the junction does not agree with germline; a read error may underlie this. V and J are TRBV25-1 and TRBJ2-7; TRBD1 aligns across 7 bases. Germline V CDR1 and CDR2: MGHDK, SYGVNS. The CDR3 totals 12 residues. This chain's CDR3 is CASRGQSFEQYF. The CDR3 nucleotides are TGTGCCAGCAGGGGACAGTCCTTCGAGCAGTACTTC.

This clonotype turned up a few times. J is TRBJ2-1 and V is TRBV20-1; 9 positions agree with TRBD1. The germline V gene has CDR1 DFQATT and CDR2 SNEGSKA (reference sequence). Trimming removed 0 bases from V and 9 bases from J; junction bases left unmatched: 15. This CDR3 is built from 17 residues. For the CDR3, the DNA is TGCAGTGCTAGAGATCGACGGGGGGACAGGGTTTACGGTGAGCAGTTCTTC. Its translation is CSARDRRGDRVYGEQFF.

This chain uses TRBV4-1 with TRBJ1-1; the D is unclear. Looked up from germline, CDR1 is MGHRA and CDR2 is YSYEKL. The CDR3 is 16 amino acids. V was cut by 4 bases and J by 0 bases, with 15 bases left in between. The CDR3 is CASSPSRAGMNTEAFF. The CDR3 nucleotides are TGCGCCAGCAGCCCATCACGGGCGGGGATGAACACTGAAGCTTTCTTT.

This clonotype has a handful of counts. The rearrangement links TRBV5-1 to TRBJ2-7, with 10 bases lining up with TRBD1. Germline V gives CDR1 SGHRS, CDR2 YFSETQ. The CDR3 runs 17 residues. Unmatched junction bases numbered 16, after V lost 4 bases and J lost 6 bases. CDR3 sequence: CASSPWTGGYDFSEQYF. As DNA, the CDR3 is TGCGCCAGCAGCCCGTGGACAGGGGGGTACGACTTCTCCGAGCAGTACTTC.

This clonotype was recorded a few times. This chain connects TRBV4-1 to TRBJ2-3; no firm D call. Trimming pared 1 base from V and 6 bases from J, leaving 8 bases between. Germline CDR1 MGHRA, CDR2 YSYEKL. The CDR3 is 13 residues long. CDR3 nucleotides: TGCGCCAGCAGCCAAGTACCCAAGGATACGCAGTATTTT. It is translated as CASSQVPKDTQYF.

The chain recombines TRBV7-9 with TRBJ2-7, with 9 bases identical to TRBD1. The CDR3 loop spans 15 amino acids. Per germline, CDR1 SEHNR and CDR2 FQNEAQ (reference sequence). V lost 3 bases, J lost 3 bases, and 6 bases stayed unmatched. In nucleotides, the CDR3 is TGTGCCAGCAGCTTGAGGACAGGGGTACACTACGAGCAGTACGTC. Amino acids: CASSLRTGVHYEQYV.

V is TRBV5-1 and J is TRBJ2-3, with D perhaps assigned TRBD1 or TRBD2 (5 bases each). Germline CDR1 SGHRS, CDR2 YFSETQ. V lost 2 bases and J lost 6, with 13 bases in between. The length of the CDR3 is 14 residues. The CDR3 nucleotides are TGCGCCAGCAGCTTTCCGTTACGGGGCGATACGCAGTATTTT. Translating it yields CASSFPLRGDTQYF.

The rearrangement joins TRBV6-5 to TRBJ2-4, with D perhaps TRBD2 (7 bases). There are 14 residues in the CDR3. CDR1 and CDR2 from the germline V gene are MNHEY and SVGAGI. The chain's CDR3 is CATGKGGAKNIQYF. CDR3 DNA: TGTGCAACCGGAAAGGGGGGGGCCAAAAACATTCAGTACTTC.

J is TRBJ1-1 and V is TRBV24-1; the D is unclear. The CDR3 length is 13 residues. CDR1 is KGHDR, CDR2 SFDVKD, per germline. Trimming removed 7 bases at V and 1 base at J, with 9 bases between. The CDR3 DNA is TGTGCCACCAGAGGACCTCGGAACACTGAAGCTTTCTTT. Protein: CATRGPRNTEAFF.

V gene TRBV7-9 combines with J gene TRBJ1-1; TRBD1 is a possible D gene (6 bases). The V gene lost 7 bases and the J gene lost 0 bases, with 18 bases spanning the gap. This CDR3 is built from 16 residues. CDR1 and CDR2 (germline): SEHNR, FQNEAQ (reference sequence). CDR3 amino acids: CASNPTGGQMNTEAFF. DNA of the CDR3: TGTGCCAGCAACCCAACTGGGGGGCAGATGAACACTGAAGCTTTCTTT.

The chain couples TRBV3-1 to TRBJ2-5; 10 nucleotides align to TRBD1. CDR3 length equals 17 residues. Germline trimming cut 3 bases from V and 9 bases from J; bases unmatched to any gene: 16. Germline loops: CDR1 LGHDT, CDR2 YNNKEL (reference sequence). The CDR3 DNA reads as TGTGCCAGCAGCCACTTCCAACCGGGACAGGGGAAGGCGGCCCAGTACTTC. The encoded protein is CASSHFQPGQGKAAQYF.

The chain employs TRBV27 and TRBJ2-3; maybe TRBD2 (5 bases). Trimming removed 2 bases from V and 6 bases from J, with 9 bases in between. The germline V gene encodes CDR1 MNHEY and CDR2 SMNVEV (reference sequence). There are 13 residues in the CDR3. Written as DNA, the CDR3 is TGTGCCAGCAGTTTAATGAGGGTGGATACGCAGTATTTT. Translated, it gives CASSLMRVDTQYF.

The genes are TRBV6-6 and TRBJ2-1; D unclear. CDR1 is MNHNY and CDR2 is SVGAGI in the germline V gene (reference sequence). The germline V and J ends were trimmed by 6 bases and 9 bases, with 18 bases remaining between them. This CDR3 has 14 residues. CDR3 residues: CASSPGVSPVEQFF. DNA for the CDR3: TGTGCCAGCAGCCCCGGAGTCTCGCCCGTTGAGCAGTTCTTC.